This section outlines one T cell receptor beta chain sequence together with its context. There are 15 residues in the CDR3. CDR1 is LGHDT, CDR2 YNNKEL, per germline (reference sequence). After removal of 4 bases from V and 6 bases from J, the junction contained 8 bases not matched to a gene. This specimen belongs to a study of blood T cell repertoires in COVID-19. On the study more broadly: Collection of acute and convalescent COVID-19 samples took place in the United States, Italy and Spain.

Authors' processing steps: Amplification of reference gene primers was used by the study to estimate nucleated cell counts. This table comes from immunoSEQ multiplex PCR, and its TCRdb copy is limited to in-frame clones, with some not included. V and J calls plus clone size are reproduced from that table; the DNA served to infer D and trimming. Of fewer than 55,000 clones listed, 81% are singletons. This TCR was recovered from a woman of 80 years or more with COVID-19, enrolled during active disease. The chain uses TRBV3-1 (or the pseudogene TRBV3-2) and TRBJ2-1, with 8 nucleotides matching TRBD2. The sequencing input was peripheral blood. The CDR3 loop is CASSPLFSGINEQFF. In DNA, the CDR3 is TGTGCCAGCAGCCCCCTCTTTAGCGGGATCAATGAGCAGTTCTTC.